This T cell receptor (beta chain) was identified during a study of cytomegalovirus exposure and HLA in healthy donors (dated by TCRdb to 2015 to 2018). In the study overall: An earlier analysis of about 560 of the donors reported approximately 280 Gb of sequence data and around 100 million unique TCR beta sequences obtained from approximately 180 million T cells. About 300 gigabases of sequencing data and approximately 80 million unique TCR sequences were included in an early release covering roughly 600 HLA-typed donors. The genetic ancestry cluster associated with self-reported Caucasian donors included 80% to 90% of the 300 to 400 genotyped donors. The study aimed to test whether signatures of past pathogen exposure could be identified by cataloging public T cell receptors. The study profiled the T cell repertoires of about 640 subjects by immunosequencing and related them to cytomegalovirus serostatus. Along with the roughly 670-subject first cohort, a separate validation cohort of over 90 different subjects was used. High-throughput TCR immunosequencing, statistical association of individual TCRs with disease status, and machine learning were combined to predict cytomegalovirus infection status. A later analysis re-examined previously published TCR beta repertoires from more than 550 donors and added high-resolution HLA genotyping to investigate patterns of TCR occurrence. Rather than drawing on any new phenotypic data, the later analysis identified candidate immune exposures from TCR beta sequences and the way those sequences occurred across donors. An earlier analysis of 500 to 750 of the donors applied high-throughput TCR beta sequencing to assess whether each TCR beta V gene segment acted as functional or pseudogenic. Alongside the repertoire data, information on donor age, sex, ethnicity and CMV serostatus was compiled. Genome-wide SNP genotypes for about 65% of the 666 donors were used in a later genetic analysis, which treated that subset as a discovery cohort. Every discovery cohort repertoire had been produced on one sequencing platform. Both class I and class II loci were covered by HLA typing, at four-digit resolution. The number of donors typed differed by locus, with about 629-630 for A, B, C, DRB1 and DQB1, around 500 for DQA1, 600 to 610 for DPA1, and 472 for DPB1. Roughly 5 DR-DQ haplotypes were treated as single units for association and clustering because of strong linkage in the cohort. On average, about 240,000 unique TCR beta nucleotide sequences were sequenced per donor among about 400 genotyped donors of the cohort, with roughly 19% of those sequences being non-productive. Broad study findings and their caveats: An earlier analysis of roughly 570 of the donors showed that most TCR beta V segments appeared in productive rearrangements either about 87% or about 30% of the time, which broadly matched IMGT annotations. The authors suggested that the approach could potentially be extended to other disease states and immunological phenotypes. In vitro tests confirmed that three of the cytomegalovirus-associated TCR beta chains recognize cytomegalovirus antigens. The earlier analysis of approximately 540 of the donors excluded some 16 rarely observed V segments, including chromosome 9 orphons, because counts were too low. Only TCR beta chains were sequenced in this cohort, and the absence of alpha or paired-chain data limited detectable features. When HLA alleles, especially DR and DQ, strongly co-occurred, TCR associations were difficult to assign to individual alleles. Because HLA typing was missing for some donors at each locus, association tests included only the typed subset. Because the 87-base-pair reads could not distinguish some IMGT-functional V segments, including TRBV6-2 and TRBV6-3, those segments were excluded. A cluster of highly shared sequence variants was judged likely to be a technical artifact of the sequencing pipeline. Most TCR sequences were seen in very few donors, while some public TCRs were found in many individuals. In a later analysis, the rate of TCR association differed among HLA loci, with DRB1 alleles having the most associated TCRs and HLA-C alleles having the fewest. A later genetic analysis associated a missense DCLRE1C variant with V-gene and J-gene trimming of TCR beta chains, and an independent cohort replicated the association. Compared with equally common non-associated chains, HLA-associated TCR beta chains in a later analysis were more clonally expanded and had lower generation probabilities. A further reported finding was that TCR beta sequences accurately predicted the HLA-A and HLA-B alleles for most subjects in the first cohort. Correlated functional status among segregating V segments might reflect linkage disequilibrium, but an unknown experimental factor could not be ruled out. CMV serostatus was the only immune exposure information available for the cohort. In a later analysis, several top co-occurrence clusters were reported to appear linked to parvovirus B19, influenza, CMV and Epstein-Barr virus. A total of fewer than 200 TCR beta chains were listed by the study as associated with cytomegalovirus. Cytomegalovirus status was reported to be diagnosed by the classifier with high specificity and sensitivity in both the original and validation cohorts. A later genetic analysis reported fewer N-insertions in productive TCRs among donors in an Asian-associated ancestry cluster than the roughly 640-donor mean. In a later analysis, 16,951 TCR beta sequences were associated with specific HLA alleles at a false discovery rate of 0.05. Sequencing depth was assumed to be roughly uniform across donors in the presence/absence analyses, though that assumption may not hold. In a later analysis, most CMV-associated TCR beta chains were found to appear HLA-restricted, with HLA associations seemingly driven largely by CMV exposure.

Receptor libraries were prepared by the immunoSEQ multiplex PCR assay. For the multiplex PCR, a mixture combining 60 forward primers for TCR Vbeta segments and 13 reverse primers for TCR Jbeta segments was used. A multiplex PCR assay on genomic DNA amplified the CDR3 region of rearranged TCR beta genes. The Illumina HiSeq System was used to sequence the amplified TCR beta libraries as 87-base-pair reads. The study's processing was this. Across the 640 or so repertoires, a later analysis counted roughly 84 million unique TCR beta chains, some 11 million of which were shared by at least two donors. To remove PCR and sequencing errors, raw reads were error-corrected and collapsed into unique sequences using a nearest-neighbor algorithm that merged closely related sequences. V, D and J gene segments were assigned by aligning CDR3 sequences to IMGT reference sequences. For a sequence to be retained, a match of at least six nucleotides to both a V gene segment and a J gene segment was required. A rearrangement counted as productive if the CDR3 had no stop codons and remained in frame with V and J, and every other rearrangement counted as non-productive. CDR3 was defined by IMGT convention, running from the second conserved V-encoded cysteine to the conserved J-encoded phenylalanine. In an earlier analysis of approximately 500 of the donors, sequences lacking an unambiguous match to a single V gene segment were excluded. An earlier analysis of a few hundred of the donors classified V segments as functional when productive rearrangements were above 56.7% and as segregating when the standard deviation between donors was above 5%. A statistical classification framework was built to diagnose cytomegalovirus status from the catalog of TCR beta chain sequences. V and J gene assignment, in a later analysis, came from comparing TCR nucleotide sequences with IMGT/GENE-DB human TR gene sequences. A later analysis assigned CDR3 sequences and most-parsimonious VDJ recombination scenarios with the TCRdist pipeline. A later analysis defined each TCR beta chain by its CDR3 amino acid sequence plus V-gene family, and excluded reads lacking a unique V-gene family. In a later analysis, a few hundred highly shared, low-generation-probability nucleotide sequences were removed to address suspected cross-contamination and a sequencing artifact. For each public chain, a later analysis derived a clonal expansion index from normalized ranks of inferred template counts within each repertoire. Generation probabilities in a later analysis came from a VDJ recombination model fitted to out-of-frame rearrangements, and those results were checked against IGoR. In a later analysis, TCR-TCR, TCR-HLA and TCR-CMV co-occurrence was scored with hypergeometric tests, and a repertoire-size bias correction was applied to TCR pairs. To estimate false discovery rates, a later analysis permuted the HLA or CMV assignments 20 times. In a later analysis, co-occurring TCRs were grouped using DBSCAN, and TCRdist sequence similarity was added for clustering within HLA-allele-positive subsets. Repertoires with fewer than 30,000 or more than 120,000 public chains, plus five repertoires with anomalous nucleotide sharing, were excluded from co-occurrence clustering. Not all clones reach the TCRdb copy of this immuneACCESS table, which keeps in-frame sequences only. Checked studies attribute under half of the gap to unresolved V genes and leave the rest unexplained. V and J calls and clone size are those listed in that table; D and trimming were worked out from the DNA. In all, the sample holds approximately 210,000 clones, and about 76% of those were seen once. The leading ten clones occupy 1.5% to 2% of the sample.

From the cysteine up to the phenylalanine, the CDR3 has a length of 12 residues. This entry keeps only the CDR3 DNA: 36 bases, framed from base 1. A distance of 9 bases separates the germline ends of V and J, which lose 1 base and 11 bases respectively. CDR1 and CDR2 were assigned from the germline V gene as SGHTA and FQGNSA. To note about this clone: There is no known antigen for this receptor. Base qualities are not at hand, and no much larger clone is one base apart.

In total, roughly 670 healthy bone marrow donors made up the cohort. At the time of sampling, all cohort members were nominally healthy, though unrecorded immune exposures were likely present. The donor was CMV seronegative and was included in the group of about 350 seronegative cohort members. A peripheral blood sample was provided by each donor, and peripheral blood mononuclear cells were used for TCR beta sequencing. Genomic DNA extraction from the blood cell samples was performed with the Qiagen DNeasy Blood Extraction Kit. This receptor was identified in a woman aged 45-60 years in good health and CMV-seronegative. The sequenced sample was PBMCs. The rearrangement combines TRBV7-2 with TRBJ1-3, with the D gene call left open. The CDR3 is CASSLGGGAIYF. The base sequence is TGTGCCAGCAGCTTAGGCGGCGGCGCCATATATTTT.